The 23 T cell receptor beta chains below were found in one sample sequenced in a study of liver allograft versus peripheral blood T cells. Study as a whole: A comparison was made between T cell receptor repertoires in transplanted livers and those in recipients' peripheral blood.

TCRdb re-analysed the reads in MiXCR, keeping a single row per CDR3 protein. The repertoire includes about 1,300 distinct CDR3 sequences, less than 15% of them detected once, and around 7.8% sits in the top ten. These receptors originate from a human patient who had a liver transplant. Some T cells may possibly be graft donor cells.

This clonotype was observed a handful of times. This chain uses TRBV12-3 or TRBV12-4 with TRBJ1-5; TRBD1 aligns across 8 bases. The CDR3 is 14 amino acids. J lost 3 bases, V lost 4 bases, and 2 bases had no gene match. CDR3 region: CASSWTGTNQPQHF. The CDR3 DNA follows: TGTGCCAGCAGTTGGACAGGGACCAATCAGCCCCAGCATTTT.

CDR3: CASSADTNYGYTF. The DNA for the CDR3 is TGTGCCAGCAGTGCCGATACTAACTATGGCTACACCTTC. The rearrangement joins TRBV2 to TRBJ1-2; D gene ambiguous. Germline V gene data show CDR1 as SNHLY and CDR2 as FYNNEI. Trimming removed 4 bases from V and 0 bases from J, with 6 bases in between. The CDR3 covers 13 residues.

This clonotype has just a few counts. V gene TRBV20-1 combines with J gene TRBJ1-4; D may be TRBD1 (5 bases). The CDR3 covers 12 residues. Between the trimmed V and J ends, which lost 6 bases and 5 bases, there was a span of 10 bases. Germline assignment: CDR1 DFQATT and CDR2 SNEGSKA (reference sequence). The CDR3 sequence: CSAWGGNEKLFF. The DNA for the CDR3 is TGCAGTGCCTGGGGGGGGAATGAAAAACTGTTTTTT.

Within the sample, this clonotype is medium-sized. The chain has TRBV11-3 and TRBJ2-7, with D possibly being TRBD1 (6 bases). Trimming left V 5 bases short and J 5 bases short, with 13 bases between. The V gene's germline CDR1 is SGHNT and CDR2 YENEEA. This CDR3 has 13 amino acids. Here the CDR3 reads CASSEGGPNEQYV. The CDR3 DNA reads TGTGCCAGCAGCGAAGGGGGACCAAACGAGCAGTACGTC.

This clonotype is judged medium-sized. The chain combines TRBV7-2 with TRBJ1-6, with 9 bases matching TRBD1. J was trimmed by 5 bases and V by 6 bases; bases with no gene match: 2. The CDR3 covers 14 residues. Germline V lookup: CDR1 SGHTA, CDR2 FQGNSA. In DNA form, the CDR3 reads TGTGCCAGCAGTTGGACAGGGGATAATTCACCCCTCCACTTT. Its protein is CASSWTGDNSPLHF. Full variable domain (rest looked up from reference TRBV7-2 and TRBJ1-6): GAGVSQSPSNKVTEKGKDVELRCDPISGHTALYWYRQSLGQGLEFLIYFQGNSAPDKSGLPSDRFSAERTGGSVSTLTIQRTQQEDSAVYLCASSWTGDNSPLHFGNGTRLTVT.

As for this clonotype: This could be a read error, since a much larger clone is one nucleotide away. This sequence joins TRBV11-3 and TRBJ1-2; D unresolved. The CDR3 consists of 16 residues. Trimming took 1 base from V and 7 from J, leaving 19 bases between them. Germline V gene lookup returns CDR1 SGHNT and CDR2 YENEEA. Written as DNA, the CDR3 is TGTGCCAGCAGCTTAGCGCCAGGAGCCCAACGGTCTGGCTACACCTTC. It specifies CASSLAPGAQRSGYTF.

This clonotype rates as large. This chain joins TRBV19 and TRBJ1-2; a possible D gene is TRBD1 (5 bases). The CDR3 loop spans 13 amino acids. V dropped 6 bases and J dropped 4 bases, with 12 bases sitting between them. Germline V gene sequence: CDR1 LNHDA, CDR2 SQIVND (reference sequence). The CDR3 nucleotides read TGTGCCAGTAGCCCAGGCGGGGGCTATGGCTACACCTTC. Encoded protein: CASSPGGGYGYTF. The whole variable domain, remainder taken from reference TRBV19 and TRBJ1-2, is DGGITQSPKYLFRKEGQNVTLSCEQNLNHDAMYWYRQDPGQGLRLIYYSQIVNDFQKGDIAEGYSVSREKKESFPLTVTSAQKNPTAFYLCASSPGGGYGYTFGSGTRLTVV.

This clonotype is termed medium-sized. The chain combines TRBV6-1 with TRBJ1-2, with unresolved D. This CDR3 has 11 amino acids. Per the germline V gene, CDR1 is MNHNS and CDR2 is SASEGT. The ends were cut back, 7 bases at V and 4 bases at J, with 7 bases in the middle. The CDR3: CASIWTYGYTF. Written as DNA, the CDR3 is TGTGCCAGCATTTGGACCTATGGCTACACCTTC.

A single count supports this clonotype. This sequence joins TRBV28 and TRBJ2-4; perhaps TRBD2 as D (5 bases). CDR1 and CDR2 from the germline V gene are MDHEN and SYDVKM. With 1 base removed from V and 4 bases from J, the gap between germline ends came to 14 bases. This CDR3 has 16 residues. The CDR3 reads CASSLLGTGVKNIQYF. The DNA of the CDR3 is TGTGCCAGCAGTTTATTAGGCACCGGGGTAAAAAACATTCAGTACTTC.

This clonotype is medium-sized (0.01 to 0.1%) in the sample. This rearrangement joins TRBV7-9 to TRBJ1-6; 8 bases align to TRBD1. V shed 5 bases and J 10 bases; nucleotides not matched to a gene: 16. Germline V lookup: CDR1 SEHNR, CDR2 FQNEAQ (reference sequence). There are 17 residues in the CDR3. For the CDR3, the DNA is TGTGCCAGCAGCCGTCAGGCCCAGGGGGCGAAGGGGTCACCCCTCCACTTT. Protein: CASSRQAQGAKGSPLHF.

Note on this clonotype: A far larger clone differs by one base, so this is likely a read error. The chain carries TRBV6-5 and TRBJ2-7; perhaps TRBD1 as D (5 bases). The CDR3 runs to 14 residues. Germline CDR1 reads MNHEY; CDR2 reads SVGAGI. V was shortened by 5 bases and J by 0 bases, with 11 bases between the two germline ends. The CDR3 protein is CASSPSTASYEQYV. The CDR3 nucleotides read TGTGCCAGCAGTCCGTCGACAGCCTCCTACGAGCAGTACGTC.

Relative to its sample, this clonotype is medium-sized. V is TRBV20-1 and J is TRBJ1-2; D is ambiguous. The CDR3 extends over 13 amino acids. The germline gives CDR1 DFQATT, CDR2 SNEGSKA (reference sequence). V was cut by 0 bases and J by 7 bases, with 12 bases left in between. The CDR3 bases are TGCAGTGCTAGAGATGGGATGCTATCTGGCTACACCTTC. Encoded protein: CSARDGMLSGYTF.

This clonotype has ten or more counts. The chain joins TRBV7-2 to TRBJ1-5, with D perhaps TRBD1 (6 bases). CDR1 is SGHTA and CDR2 is FQGNSA in the germline V gene. V gave up 5 bases and J gave up 0 bases, with 17 bases separating them. CDR3 length: 17 amino acids. CDR3 loop: CASSLEGGPFSNQPQHF. In nucleotides, the CDR3 is TGTGCCAGCAGCCTCGAGGGGGGGCCCTTTAGCAATCAGCCCCAGCATTTT.

V gene TRBV4-2 combines with J gene TRBJ2-5; 10 positions agree with TRBD1. The V gene's germline CDR1 is LGHNA and CDR2 YNFKEQ. This CDR3 spans 16 amino acids. Trimming cost V 0 bases and J 5 bases; bases outside gene matches: 6. CDR3 DNA sequence: TGTGCCAGCAGCCAAGAGGGGACAGGGGCTGAGGAGACCCAGTACTTC. Amino acid sequence: CASSQEGTGAEETQYF.

This clonotype is large within its sample. V usage is TRBV6-1 and J usage is TRBJ2-3, with 9 nucleotides matching TRBD2. Germline V gene data show CDR1 as MNHNS and CDR2 as SASEGT. V lost 2 bases to trimming and J lost 5 bases; unmatched junction nucleotides: 2. This CDR3 region has 14 residues. The CDR3 is CASSEPAGGDTQYF. CDR3 bases: TGTGCCAGCAGTGAACCAGCGGGGGGAGATACGCAGTATTTT.

The chain combines TRBV20-1 with TRBJ1-2, with D hard to call. The ends were cut back, 0 bases at V and 3 bases at J, with 11 bases in the middle. This CDR3 contains 14 residues. Germline loops: CDR1 DFQATT, CDR2 SNEGSKA (reference sequence). The DNA for the CDR3 is TGCAGTGCTAGAGATAGGAGGAGTGACTATGGCTACACCTTC. It codes for CSARDRRSDYGYTF.

Relative to its sample, this clonotype is large. The chain links TRBV27 to TRBJ1-1; D not resolved. This CDR3 is built from 10 residues. The germline V gene has CDR1 MNHEY and CDR2 SMNVEV (reference sequence). Deletions cut 11 bases from V and 0 bases from J, with 4 bases between. The CDR3 region has the DNA TGTGCCGGAATGAACACTGAAGCTTTCTTT. Its translation is CAGMNTEAFF.

This clonotype is large (0.1 to 1%) within its sample. The CDR3 is CASSEGVLMGGYTF. The CDR3, as DNA: TGTGCCAGCAGTGAGGGGGTTCTGATGGGAGGCTACACCTTC. The chain has TRBV6-1 and TRBJ1-2; D is perhaps TRBD1 (5 bases). The CDR3 is made up of 14 amino acids. The germline V gene encodes CDR1 MNHNS and CDR2 SASEGT. The V gene lost 3 bases and the J gene lost 8 bases, with 16 bases spanning the gap.

This clonotype is classed as medium-sized. The chain combines TRBV7-2 with TRBJ2-2; 12 positions agree with TRBD2. The CDR3 contains 16 residues. Trimming cost V 6 bases and J 6 bases; bases outside gene matches: 8. The V gene's germline CDR1 is SGHTA and CDR2 FQGNSA. CDR3 bases: TGTGCCAGCAGATTTGGACTAGCGGGGATGGCCGGGGAGCTGTTTTTT. Its translation: CASRFGLAGMAGELFF.

This clonotype counts as large. The chain carries TRBV7-2 and TRBJ1-2, with a weak D call TRBD1 (5 bases). Germline loops: CDR1 SGHTA, CDR2 FQGNSA. This CDR3 comprises 14 residues. The germline V and J ends were trimmed by 5 bases and 2 bases, with 12 bases remaining between them. The CDR3 DNA follows: TGTGCCAGCAGCCTCAGGGCAGGGAACTATGGCTACACCTTC. This encodes CASSLRAGNYGYTF.

By frequency in the sample, this clonotype is medium-sized. V is TRBV19 and J is TRBJ2-5; 8 bases are a match to TRBD1. The CDR3 spans 15 residues. J gave up 4 bases and V 10 bases, and 14 bases lay outside the gene matches. CDR1 LNHDA and CDR2 SQIVND come from the germline V gene (reference sequence). CDR3 bases: TGTGCCACAAAGAGGGCAGGGGGCGCGTTAGAGACCCAGTACTTC. It encodes CATKRAGGALETQYF.

This clonotype is judged medium-sized. This chain joins TRBV18 and TRBJ2-3; no clear D. The CDR3 spans 13 residues. The V and J ends lost 2 bases and 5 bases respectively, with 8 bases between them. Germline values: CDR1 KGHSH, CDR2 LQKENI. CDR3 residues: CASSPNPGDTQYF. The CDR3 nucleotides are TGTGCCAGCTCACCAAACCCCGGAGATACGCAGTATTTT.

This chain links TRBV2 with TRBJ2-7; 10 bases map to TRBD2. The CDR3 is made up of 15 amino acids. The germline gives CDR1 SNHLY, CDR2 FYNNEI. J lost 4 bases, V lost 8 bases, and 11 bases had no gene match. The CDR3 reads CASAGEAGGPYEQYV. CDR3 in DNA: TGTGCCAGCGCTGGTGAAGCGGGAGGGCCATACGAGCAGTACGTC.